What follows is one T cell receptor (beta chain) and its context. This sample stems from a study of PD-L1 blockade in urothelial cancer. In the study overall: Patients took up atezolizumab in 2014 at 1,200 mg intravenously every 3 weeks. As for prior chemotherapy regimens, patients had received 0 to 3.

CDR1 and CDR2 from the germline V gene are SGHAT and FQNNGV. The germline V and J ends were trimmed by 1 base and 2 bases, with 7 bases remaining between them. The CDR3 is 14 residues long. Patients were diagnosed with urothelial carcinoma, either locally advanced or metastatic. Measured with immunoSEQ multiplex PCR; TCRdb has only the in-frame clones, and not every one. The sample yields 50,000 to 55,000 clones, around three quarters seen once. This receptor was taken from a man in his 70s with urothelial cancer. The chain is built from TRBV11-2 and TRBJ2-3; D uncertain. Sample: PBMCs, taken around atezolizumab (anti-PD-L1) treatment. Here the CDR3 reads CASSLGRSTDTQYF. For the CDR3, the DNA is TGTGCCAGCAGCTTAGGGCGGTCCACAGATACGCAGTATTTT. Complete variable domain (other parts from reference TRBV11-2 and TRBJ2-3): EAGVAQSPRYKIIEKRQSVAFWCNPISGHATLYWYQQILGQGPKLLIQFQNNGVVDDSQLPKDRFSAERLKGVDSTLKIQPAKLEDSAVYLCASSLGRSTDTQYFGPGTRLTVL.